The 31 T cell receptor beta chains below come from one sample, sequenced in a study of cytomegalovirus exposure and HLA in healthy donors. The PCR employed 60 Vbeta primers together with 13 Jbeta primers. The data were produced by immunoSEQ multiplex PCR, yet TCRdb's version contains in-frame clones alone and is incomplete. The sample has 150,000 or so clones, roughly three quarters seen once. The sample taken for sequencing was PBMCs. These receptors originate from a male donor in good health and CMV-seronegative.

This sequence joins TRBV19 and TRBJ2-7; D gene uncertain. V lost 1 base to trimming and J lost 0 bases, with 7 bases between them. The CDR3 extends over 14 amino acids. The germline CDR1 and CDR2 sequences are LNHDA and SQIVND (reference sequence). The CDR3 loop is CASSIASFSYEQYF. CDR3 DNA: TGTGCCAGTAGTATAGCAAGCTTCTCCTACGAGCAGTACTTC.

The V and J genes are TRBV7-9 and TRBJ1-1; 7 positions agree with TRBD1. Trimming took 7 bases from V and 0 from J; bases not matched to a gene: 5. This CDR3 contains 14 residues. Germline lookup yields CDR1 SEHNR and CDR2 FQNEAQ (reference sequence). Here the CDR3 DNA reads TGTGCCAGCATCGCCACAGGGGTGAACACTGAAGCTTTCTTT. This gives the protein CASIATGVNTEAFF.

The V and J genes are TRBV7-2 and TRBJ2-3; perhaps TRBD2 as D (6 bases). The length of the CDR3 is 13 residues. CDR1 is SGHTA, CDR2 FQGNSA, per germline. The V and J ends lost 8 bases and 2 bases respectively, with 11 bases between them. CDR3 sequence reads: CASGGVDTDTQYF. DNA for the CDR3: TGTGCCAGCGGAGGGGTAGACACAGATACGCAGTATTTT.

The chain links TRBV11-2 to TRBJ2-7; 9 bases line up with TRBD1. Germline CDR1 reads SGHAT; CDR2 reads FQNNGV. There are 16 residues in the CDR3. Trimming removed 0 bases from V and 6 bases from J; junction bases left unmatched: 9. The CDR3 nucleotides read TGTGCCAGCAGCTTAGAAACCGGGACAGGGTGGGTCGAGCAGTACTTC. This encodes CASSLETGTGWVEQYF.

V usage is TRBV11-3 and J usage is TRBJ2-1, with 13 bases fitting TRBD2. This CDR3 contains 16 residues. The germline V gene encodes CDR1 SGHNT and CDR2 YENEEA. V lost 5 bases and J lost 3; bases outside the gene matches: 4. CDR3 nucleotides: TGTGCCAGCAGCCCCGGGACTAGCGGGGACTACAATGAGCAGTTCTTC. The encoded protein is CASSPGTSGDYNEQFF. The full variable domain, with the rest looked up from reference TRBV11-3 and TRBJ2-1, is EAGVVQSPRYKIIEKKQPVAFWCNPISGHNTLYWYLQNLGQGPELLIRYENEEAVDDSQLPKDRFSAERLKGVDSTLKIQPAELGDSAVYLCASSPGTSGDYNEQFFGPGTRLTVL.

This rearrangement joins TRBV28 to TRBJ2-7, with a weak D call TRBD1 (6 bases). The CDR3 has 14 amino acids. Germline lookup yields CDR1 MDHEN and CDR2 SYDVKM. The germline V and J ends were trimmed by 6 bases and 5 bases, with 17 bases remaining between them. CDR3 sequence reads: CASRRRQERDEQYF. CDR3 bases: TGTGCCAGCAGACGTAGACAGGAGAGGGACGAGCAGTACTTC.

This clone was picked up a small number of times. The chain carries TRBV7-9 and TRBJ1-2, with 12 bases lining up with TRBD1. This CDR3 region has 18 residues. After removal of 5 bases from V and 6 bases from J, the junction contained 16 bases not matched to a gene. Germline lookup yields CDR1 SEHNR and CDR2 FQNEAQ (reference sequence). The CDR3 loop reads CASSPNQRDRGRLDGYTF. CDR3 sequence (DNA): TGTGCCAGCAGCCCTAATCAGCGGGACAGGGGGCGTCTCGATGGCTACACCTTC. Full variable domain (missing parts from reference TRBV7-9 and TRBJ1-2): DTGVSQNPRHKITKRGQNVTFRCDPISEHNRLYWYRQTLGQGPEFLTYFQNEAQLEKSRLLSDRFSAERPKGSFSTLEIQRTEQGDSAMYLCASSPNQRDRGRLDGYTFGSGTRLTVV.

This chain connects TRBV6-5 to TRBJ1-3; the D gene is possibly TRBD1 (6 bases). This CDR3 region has 14 residues. V was cut by 6 bases and J by 0 bases, with 9 bases left in between. Germline V gives CDR1 MNHEY, CDR2 SVGAGI. CDR3 nucleotides: TGTGCCAGCAGCCGGGACAACTCTGGAAACACCATATATTTT. This codes for CASSRDNSGNTIYF.

This clone was recorded a few times. The V call is TRBV10-3, the J call TRBJ2-7; D is uncertain. Deletions cut 3 bases from V and 0 bases from J, with 12 bases between. The CDR3 is 15 residues long. The germline gives CDR1 ENHRY, CDR2 SYGVKD. The CDR3 sequence is CAISDSRPGSYEQYF. CDR3 nucleotides: TGTGCCATCAGTGACTCTCGGCCGGGCTCCTACGAGCAGTACTTC.

This chain uses TRBV7-9 with TRBJ2-1; 10 bases are shared with TRBD2. V gave up 5 bases and J gave up 4 bases; unmatched junction bases: 8. The CDR3 sequence is 16 residues long. Germline V lookup: CDR1 SEHNR, CDR2 FQNEAQ (reference sequence). The CDR3 spells CASSRVAGGSYNEQFF. The CDR3 region has the DNA TGTGCCAGCAGCCGTGTAGCGGGGGGAAGTTACAATGAGCAGTTCTTC.

The CDR3 region is CASSPGTESYEQYF. CDR3 coding DNA: TGTGCCAGCAGTCCCGGGACAGAGTCCTACGAGCAGTACTTC. The chain carries TRBV28 and TRBJ2-7, with 7 bases matching TRBD1. The CDR3 runs to 14 residues. Trimming at V came to 5 bases and at J to 1 base, leaving 5 bases not matched to a gene. The germline CDR1 and CDR2 sequences are MDHEN and SYDVKM.

Only a few counts were recorded for this clone. The chain uses TRBV30 and TRBJ1-2; tentatively, D is TRBD1 (5 bases). Trimming pared 0 bases from V and 1 base from J, leaving 12 bases between. This CDR3 has 15 amino acids. Germline CDR1 reads GTSNPN; CDR2 reads SVGIG (reference sequence). CDR3 sequence: CAWSVSGGGNYGYTF. The CDR3 DNA sequence: TGTGCCTGGAGTGTAAGCGGGGGGGGTAACTATGGCTACACCTTC.

This clone came up once. J is TRBJ2-2 and V is TRBV7-2; 10 bases line up with TRBD2. This CDR3 region has 16 residues. J gave up 4 bases and V 3 bases, and 5 bases lay outside the gene matches. Germline V gene lookup returns CDR1 SGHTA and CDR2 FQGNSA. The CDR3 here is CASSFTSGKGTGELFF. Here the CDR3 DNA reads TGTGCCAGCAGCTTTACTAGCGGGAAAGGCACCGGGGAGCTGTTTTTT. Variable domain in full (rest from reference TRBV7-2 and TRBJ2-2): GAGVSQSPSNKVTEKGKDVELRCDPISGHTALYWYRQSLGQGLEFLIYFQGNSAPDKSGLPSDRFSAERTGGSVSTLTIQRTQQEDSAVYLCASSFTSGKGTGELFFGEGSRLTVL.

The CDR3 here is CAIGGTGGRGANVLTF. CDR3 DNA sequence: TGTGCCATCGGCGGGACAGGGGGACGAGGGGCCAACGTCCTGACTTTC. The chain uses TRBV10-3 and TRBJ2-6; 11 positions agree with TRBD1. This CDR3 contains 16 residues. With 8 bases clipped from V and 4 bases from J, the junction kept 7 bases outside the gene matches. The germline CDR1 and CDR2 sequences are ENHRY and SYGVKD.

The gene calls are TRBV27 and TRBJ1-5; 12 nucleotides align to TRBD1. Trimming cost V 6 bases and J 2 bases; bases outside gene matches: 14. The CDR3 loop spans 19 amino acids. Germline V CDR1 and CDR2: MNHEY, SMNVEV (reference sequence). For the CDR3, the DNA is TGTGCCAGCAGCCATGAACCGGGACAGGGGGCTGGTGGCAATCAGCCCCAGCATTTT. Protein sequence: CASSHEPGQGAGGNQPQHF.

V gene TRBV19 combines with J gene TRBJ1-5; 7 nucleotides match TRBD1. Germline V gene lookup returns CDR1 LNHDA and CDR2 SQIVND (reference sequence). Unmatched junction bases numbered 4, after V lost 5 bases and J lost 6 bases. This CDR3 region has 13 residues. CDR3: CASSSHRGQPQHF. The DNA of the CDR3 is TGTGCCAGTAGTTCCCACAGGGGTCAGCCCCAGCATTTT. Full variable domain (remainder filled in from reference TRBV19 and TRBJ1-5): DGGITQSPKYLFRKEGQNVTLSCEQNLNHDAMYWYRQDPGQGLRLIYYSQIVNDFQKGDIAEGYSVSREKKESFPLTVTSAQKNPTAFYLCASSSHRGQPQHFGDGTRLSIL.

The V and J genes are TRBV7-9 and TRBJ2-3; 7 positions match TRBD1. The CDR3 is made up of 19 amino acids. J was trimmed by 2 bases and V by 5 bases; bases with no gene match: 19. The germline V gene encodes CDR1 SEHNR and CDR2 FQNEAQ (reference sequence). DNA of the CDR3: TGTGCCAGCAGCAGACGGGCAGGGGGATCCTCAGGCACCACAGATACGCAGTATTTT. This gives the protein CASSRRAGGSSGTTDTQYF.

This chain joins TRBV5-6 and TRBJ2-1, with 9 bases matching TRBD2. From germline, CDR1 is SGHDT and CDR2 YYEEEE. There are 17 residues in the CDR3. The V and J ends lost 1 base and 4 bases, in that order; junction bases with no gene match: 9. The CDR3 is CASSLRSSGKFYNEQFF. CDR3 nucleotides: TGTGCCAGCAGCTTGCGGTCTAGCGGGAAGTTTTACAATGAGCAGTTCTTC.

The CDR3 spells CASRRPGQGSDTQYF. DNA for the CDR3: TGTGCCAGCAGACGACCGGGACAGGGGTCAGATACGCAGTATTTT. The J gene is TRBJ2-3, the V gene TRBV5-4, with 10 bases matching TRBD1. The CDR3 covers 15 residues. The J segment lost 4 bases and the V segment lost 5 bases, leaving 7 bases of the junction unmatched. The germline V gene has CDR1 SGHNT and CDR2 YYREEE (reference sequence).

This clone was picked up a small number of times. The chain joins TRBV5-1 to TRBJ1-6; 9 bases match TRBD1. Germline loops: CDR1 SGHRS, CDR2 YFSETQ. The CDR3 is 14 residues long. With 4 bases clipped from V and 6 bases from J, the junction kept 2 bases outside the gene matches. The CDR3 here is CASSPQGANSPLHF. CDR3 coding DNA: TGCGCCAGCAGCCCACAGGGGGCTAATTCACCCCTCCACTTT.

V and J are TRBV11-1 and TRBJ2-2; TRBD1 agrees at 7 bases. The CDR3 is 16 residues long. CDR1 SGHAT and CDR2 FQDESV come from the germline V gene (reference sequence). V was pared by 4 bases and J by 5 bases, with 10 bases of the junction left unmatched. In nucleotides, the CDR3 is TGTGCCAGCAGCTCTAACAGGGGATTACGAACCGGGGAGCTGTTTTTT. Encoded protein: CASSSNRGLRTGELFF.

The chain links TRBV6-5 to TRBJ2-7, with 14 positions matching TRBD2. The CDR3 contains 15 residues. Germline V gives CDR1 MNHEY, CDR2 SVGAGI. Unmatched junction bases numbered 4, after V lost 5 bases and J lost 4 bases. CDR3 in amino acids: CASSRGLAGAYEQYF. The CDR3 DNA sequence: TGTGCCAGCAGTCGGGGACTAGCGGGAGCGTACGAGCAGTACTTC.

The V gene is TRBV6-1, the J gene TRBJ1-1, with D possibly TRBD1 on 6 matching bases. Germline V gene lookup returns CDR1 MNHNS and CDR2 SASEGT. The CDR3 has 15 residues. V shed 2 bases and J shed 4 bases, with 14 bases lying between them. CDR3 sequence reads: CASSELAGVGTEAFF. For the CDR3, the DNA is TGTGCCAGCAGTGAACTGGCAGGGGTGGGCACTGAAGCTTTCTTT.

The J gene is TRBJ2-2, the V gene TRBV28, with a possible D match to TRBD2 (6 bases). Trimming took off 6 bases at V and 5 bases at J, with 16 bases between the two ends. The germline V gene has CDR1 MDHEN and CDR2 SYDVKM. CDR3 size: 15 residues. CDR3: CASSGTLGRTGELFF. In nucleotides, the CDR3 is TGTGCCAGCAGCGGGACTCTTGGAAGGACCGGGGAGCTGTTTTTT.

This clone was detected a few times. The V and J genes are TRBV2 and TRBJ1-6; no clear D gene. Trimming left V 8 bases short and J 5 bases short, with 13 bases between. Germline V lookup: CDR1 SNHLY, CDR2 FYNNEI. The CDR3 covers 14 residues. In nucleotides, the CDR3 is TGTGCCAGCGCCTCCGGGGATGATAATTCACCCCTCCACTTT. Translation: CASASGDDNSPLHF. The complete variable domain, with remaining parts taken from reference TRBV2 and TRBJ1-6, reads EPEVTQTPSHQVTQMGQEVILRCVPISNHLYFYWYRQILGQKVEFLVSFYNNEISEKSEIFDDQFSVERPDGSNFTLKIRSTKLEDSAMYFCASASGDDNSPLHFGNGTRLTVT.

The sample holds one count of this clone. The rearrangement joins TRBV18 to TRBJ2-5; 7 positions match TRBD1. The CDR3 runs to 12 residues. CDR1 KGHSH and CDR2 LQKENI come from the germline V gene. V was pared by 6 bases and J by 3 bases, with 1 base of the junction left unmatched. In DNA form, the CDR3 reads TGTGCCAGCTCTCAGGGGGAAGAGACCCAGTACTTC. This gives the protein CASSQGEETQYF.

The genes are TRBV27 and TRBJ2-3; D possibly corresponds to TRBD2 (5 bases). Germline CDR1 reads MNHEY; CDR2 reads SMNVEV (reference sequence). V was shortened by 7 bases and J by 2 bases, with 10 bases between the two germline ends. The CDR3 sequence is 13 residues long. The CDR3 DNA sequence: TGTGCCAGCACCAGGACTCCCACAGATACGCAGTATTTT. It codes for CASTRTPTDTQYF.

The genes are TRBV5-1 and TRBJ1-2, with 7 bases identical to TRBD1. CDR3 length: 14 amino acids. V gave up 4 bases and J gave up 4 bases; unmatched junction bases: 7. Germline V lookup: CDR1 SGHRS, CDR2 YFSETQ. The CDR3 is CASSPGTAPYGYTF. DNA for the CDR3: TGCGCCAGCAGCCCCGGGACAGCGCCCTATGGCTACACCTTC.

The V and J genes are TRBV6-6 and TRBJ1-1, with unresolved D. The CDR3 extends over 13 amino acids. The germline CDR1 and CDR2 sequences are MNHNY and SVGAGI (reference sequence). With 8 bases removed from V and 1 base from J, the gap between germline ends came to 11 bases. The chain's CDR3 is CASGREENTEAFF. As DNA, the CDR3 is TGTGCCAGCGGGCGTGAAGAGAACACTGAAGCTTTCTTT.

The chain has TRBV4-3 and TRBJ1-1, with 9 bases identical to TRBD1. V lost 3 bases, J lost 8 bases, and 7 bases stayed unmatched. The germline gives CDR1 LGHNA, CDR2 YSLEER. The CDR3 runs to 14 residues. The CDR3 region has the DNA TGCGCCAGCAGCCAGGAGACAGGGGGAGAAGAAGCTTTCTTT. Residues: CASSQETGGEEAFF.

The chain carries TRBV7-9 and TRBJ2-4, with D maybe TRBD1 (6 bases). V was trimmed by 3 bases and J by 6 bases, leaving 12 bases between them. CDR1 is SEHNR, CDR2 FQNEAQ, per germline (reference sequence). The CDR3 runs 14 residues. DNA for the CDR3: TGTGCCAGCAGCTTCGTACCACAGGGAAACATTCAGTACTTC. Its protein product is CASSFVPQGNIQYF.